This is a list of T cell receptor beta chains from one sample in a study of shared clonotypes between healthy human individuals. The table came from immunoSEQ multiplex PCR; TCRdb's copy has only in-frame clones and leaves some out. The sample includes about 530,000 clones, roughly 85% of them seen just once. Input material: PBMCs. These TCRs come from a woman in her thirties or forties in good health. Some clones in this sample may be carry-over from other donors' samples. Both conserved end residues are part of each CDR3. D genes are given only for firm matches. Clone size is not always given. Where it is, it says once, few, many or a class for expanded clones.

>-|TRBV7-2|TRBJ2-2|-
CASSSKTSTGELFF
TGTGCCAGCAGCTCCAAGACTAGCACCGGGGAGCTGTTTTTT
>-|TRBV5-1|TRBJ2-5|once
CASSLEGPQETQYF
TGCGCCAGCAGCTTGGAAGGACCTCAAGAGACCCAGTACTTC
>-|TRBV20-1|TRBJ2-7|-
CSVPGLPYF
TGCAGTGTACCGGGACTCCCGTACTTC
>-|TRBV5-4|TRBJ1-1|-
CASSSAENTEAFF
TGTGCCAGCTCCTCAGCCGAGAACACTGAAGCTTTCTTT
>-|TRBV7-8|TRBJ2-1|once
CASSFLRVSSYNEQFF
TGTGCCAGCAGCTTTCTACGGGTCAGCTCCTACAATGAGCAGTTCTTC
>TRBD1|TRBV6-5|TRBJ2-7|once
CASSSHRGKGSYEQYF
TGTGCCAGCAGTTCTCACAGGGGTAAAGGATCCTACGAGCAGTACTTC
>-|TRBV7-9|TRBJ1-2|-
CASSLGLGYTF
TGTGCCAGCAGCTTAGGGCTTGGCTACACCTTC
>TRBD2|TRBV7-8|TRBJ2-3|-
CASSPARGLATIPDTQYF
TGTGCCAGCAGCCCGGCGCGGGGACTAGCGACAATCCCAGATACGCAGTATTTT
>-|TRBV28|TRBJ2-1|-
CASSFMYNEQFF
TGTGCCAGCAGTTTTATGTACAATGAGCAGTTCTTC
>TRBD2|TRBV6-1|TRBJ2-7|few
CASILGRGSYEQYF
TGTGCCAGCATCTTAGGGAGGGGTTCCTACGAGCAGTACTTC
>TRBD1|TRBV28|TRBJ1-5|-
CASSLWAGGNGNQPQHF
TGTGCCAGCAGTTTATGGGCAGGGGGGAACGGCAATCAGCCCCAGCATTTT
>TRBD2|TRBV15|TRBJ2-1|-
CATSSDGTSGRGKFF
TGTGCCACCAGCAGTGATGGGACTAGCGGGAGAGGGAAGTTCTTC
>-|TRBV7-6|TRBJ2-7|-
CASSGGTRGEQYF
TGTGCCAGCAGCGGCGGGACCCGTGGCGAGCAGTACTTC
>-|TRBV27|TRBJ2-6|few
CASGRAGANVLTF
TGTGCCAGCGGAAGGGCTGGGGCCAACGTCCTGACTTTC
>-|TRBV27|TRBJ2-1|-
CASSANPKGNEQFF
TGTGCCAGCAGTGCCAATCCGAAGGGCAATGAGCAGTTCTTC
>-|TRBV9|TRBJ1-2|few
CASSPRTALFSNYGYTF
TGTGCCAGCAGCCCAAGGACAGCGTTGTTCTCTAACTATGGCTACACCTTC
>-|TRBV7-3|TRBJ1-1|-
CASSLNGGMNTEAFF
TGTGCCAGCAGCTTAAACGGGGGTATGAACACTGAAGCTTTCTTT
>-|TRBV30|TRBJ1-2|once
CAWSLGTNYGYTF
TGTGCCTGGAGTCTAGGGACCAACTATGGCTACACCTTC
>-|TRBV5-6|TRBJ2-5|-
CASSLFRVETQYF
TGTGCCAGCAGCTTGTTCCGGGTGGAGACCCAGTACTTC
>-|TRBV28|TRBJ2-7|-
CASKQGGYEQYF
TGTGCCAGCAAACAAGGGGGCTACGAGCAGTACTTC
>-|TRBV23-1|TRBJ1-1|-
CASIRVYVAEAFF
TGCGCCAGCATCAGGGTTTACGTCGCTGAAGCTTTCTTT
>-|TRBV5-1|TRBJ1-1|-
CATPLAGRRMNTEAFF
TGCGCCACCCCTCTGGCGGGGAGGCGAATGAACACTGAAGCTTTCTTT
>-|TRBV29-1|TRBJ2-3|-
CSVGMSIGTDTQYF
TGCAGCGTTGGAATGTCTATCGGCACAGATACGCAGTATTTT
>-|TRBV5-6|TRBJ2-1|few
CASSEGFVYNEQFF
TGTGCCAGCAGCGAAGGTTTCGTATACAATGAGCAGTTCTTC
>-|TRBV9|TRBJ2-3|-
CASSVARGQTSTDTQYF
TGTGCCAGCAGCGTAGCTAGGGGTCAGACTAGCACAGATACGCAGTATTTT
>-|TRBV7-3|TRBJ1-1|-
CASSLIPNTEAFF
TGTGCCAGCAGCTTAATTCCCAACACTGAAGCTTTCTTT